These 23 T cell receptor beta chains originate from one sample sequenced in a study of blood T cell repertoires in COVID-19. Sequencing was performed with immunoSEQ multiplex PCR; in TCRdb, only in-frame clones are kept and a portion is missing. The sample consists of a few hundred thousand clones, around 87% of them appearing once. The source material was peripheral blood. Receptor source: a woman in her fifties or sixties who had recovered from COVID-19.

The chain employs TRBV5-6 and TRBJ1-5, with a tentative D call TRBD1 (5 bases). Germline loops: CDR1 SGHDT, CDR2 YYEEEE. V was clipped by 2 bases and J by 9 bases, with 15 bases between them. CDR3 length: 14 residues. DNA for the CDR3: TGTGCCAGCAGCTTCGGGACTCCCAATGGGCCCCAGCATTTT. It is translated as CASSFGTPNGPQHF.

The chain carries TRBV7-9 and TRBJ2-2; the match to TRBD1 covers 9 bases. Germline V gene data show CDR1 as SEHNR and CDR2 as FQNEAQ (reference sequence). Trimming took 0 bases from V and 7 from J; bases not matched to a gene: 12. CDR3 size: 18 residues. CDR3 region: CASSLAIGQGNWLGELFF. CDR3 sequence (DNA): TGTGCCAGCAGCTTAGCGATCGGACAGGGGAATTGGCTCGGGGAGCTGTTTTTT.

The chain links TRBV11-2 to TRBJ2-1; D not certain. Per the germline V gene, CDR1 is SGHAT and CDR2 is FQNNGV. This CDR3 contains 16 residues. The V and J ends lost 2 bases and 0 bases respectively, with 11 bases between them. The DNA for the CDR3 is TGTGCCAGCAGCTTAAGTAGTCGCTACTCCTACAATGAGCAGTTCTTC. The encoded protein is CASSLSSRYSYNEQFF.

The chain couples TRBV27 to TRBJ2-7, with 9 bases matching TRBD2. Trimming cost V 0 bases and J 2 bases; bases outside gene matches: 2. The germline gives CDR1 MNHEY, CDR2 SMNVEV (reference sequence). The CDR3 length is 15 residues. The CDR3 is CASSLSASGTYEQYF. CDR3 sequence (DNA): TGTGCCAGCAGTTTATCGGCTAGCGGGACCTACGAGCAGTACTTC.

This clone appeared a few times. The CDR3 loop is CASSQGWGASNEQFF. CDR3 sequence (DNA): TGCGCCAGCAGCCAAGGATGGGGCGCCTCCAATGAGCAGTTCTTC. This chain joins TRBV4-3 and TRBJ2-1, with D tentatively TRBD1 (5 bases). The V end was cut by 1 base, the J end by 6 bases, with 13 bases between. This CDR3 has 15 residues. Germline V gene sequence: CDR1 LGHNA, CDR2 YSLEER.

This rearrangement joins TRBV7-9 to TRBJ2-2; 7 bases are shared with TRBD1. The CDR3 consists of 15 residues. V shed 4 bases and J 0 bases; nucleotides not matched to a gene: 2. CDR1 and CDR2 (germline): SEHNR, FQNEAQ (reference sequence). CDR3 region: CASSSDRTNTGELFF. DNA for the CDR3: TGTGCCAGCAGCTCGGACAGGACGAACACCGGGGAGCTGTTTTTT.

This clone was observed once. The CDR3 DNA follows: TGTGCCACTCATAATTCCCCGGGAGCCCGGGGAGCTTTCTTT. Encoded protein: CATHNSPGARGAFF. The chain joins TRBV10-3 to TRBJ1-1; D is ambiguous. Trimming shortened V by 10 bases and J by 10 bases, and 25 bases separated the two germline ends. The germline CDR1 and CDR2 sequences are ENHRY and SYGVKD. The CDR3 loop spans 14 amino acids.

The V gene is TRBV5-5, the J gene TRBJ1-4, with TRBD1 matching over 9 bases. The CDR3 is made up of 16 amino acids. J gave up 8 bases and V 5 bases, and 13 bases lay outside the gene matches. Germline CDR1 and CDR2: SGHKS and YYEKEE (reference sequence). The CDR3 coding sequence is TGTGCCAGCAGTTTTGGAGTAGGGACAGGGAACGAAAAACTGTTTTTT. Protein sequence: CASSFGVGTGNEKLFF.

The CDR3 coding sequence is TGCAGCGCAGGTTGGGACAGGGTGAGATATAGCAATCAGCCCCAGCATTTT. It codes for CSAGWDRVRYSNQPQHF. The chain recombines TRBV29-1 with TRBJ1-5; 9 bases align to TRBD1. The germline gives CDR1 SQVTM, CDR2 ANQGSEA. CDR3 size: 17 residues. V was clipped by 7 bases and J by 0 bases; unmatched bases: 13.

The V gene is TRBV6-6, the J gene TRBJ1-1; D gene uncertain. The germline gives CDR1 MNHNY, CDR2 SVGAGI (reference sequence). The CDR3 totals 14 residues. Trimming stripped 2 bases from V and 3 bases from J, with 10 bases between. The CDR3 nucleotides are TGTGCCAGCAGTTACCTCGGAGAGGACACTGAAGCTTTCTTT. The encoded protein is CASSYLGEDTEAFF.

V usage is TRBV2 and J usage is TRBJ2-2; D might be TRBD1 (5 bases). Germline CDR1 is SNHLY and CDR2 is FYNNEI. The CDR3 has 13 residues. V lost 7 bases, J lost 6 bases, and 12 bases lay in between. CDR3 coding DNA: TGTGCCAGCATCAGGGATCAAGCCGGGGAGCTGTTTTTT. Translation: CASIRDQAGELFF.

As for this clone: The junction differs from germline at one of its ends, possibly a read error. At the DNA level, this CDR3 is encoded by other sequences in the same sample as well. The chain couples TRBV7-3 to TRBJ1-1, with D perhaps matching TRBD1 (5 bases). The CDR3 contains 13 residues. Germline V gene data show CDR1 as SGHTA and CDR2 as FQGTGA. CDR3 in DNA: TGCGCCAGGTGTGGGGGGGGATGCACTGAAGCTTTCTTT. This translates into CARCGGGCTEAFF. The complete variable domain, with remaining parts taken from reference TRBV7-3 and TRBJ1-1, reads GAGVSQTPSNKVTEKGKYVELRCDPISGHTALYWYRQSLGQGPEFLIYFQGTGAADDSGLPNDRFFAVRPEGSVSTLKIQRTERGDSAVYLCARCGGGCTEAFFGQGTRLTVV.

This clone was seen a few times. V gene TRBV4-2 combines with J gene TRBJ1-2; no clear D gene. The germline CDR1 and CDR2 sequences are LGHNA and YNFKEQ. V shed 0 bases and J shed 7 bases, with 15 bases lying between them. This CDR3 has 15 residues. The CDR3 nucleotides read TGTGCCAGCAGCCAAGACGCGAGGGAGGCCCGTGGCTACACCTTC. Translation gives CASSQDAREARGYTF.

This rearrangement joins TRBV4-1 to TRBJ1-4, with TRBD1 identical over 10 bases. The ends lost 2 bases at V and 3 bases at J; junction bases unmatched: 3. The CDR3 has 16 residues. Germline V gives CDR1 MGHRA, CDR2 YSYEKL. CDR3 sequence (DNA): TGCGCCAGCAGCCAAAGACAGGGGGCTTCTAATGAAAAACTGTTTTTT. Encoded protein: CASSQRQGASNEKLFF.

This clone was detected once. CDR3 protein: CSVTPLSKNIQYF. CDR3 DNA: TGCAGCGTCACCCCCCTCAGCAAAAACATTCAGTACTTC. This chain joins TRBV29-1 and TRBJ2-4; D is undetermined. This CDR3 has 13 amino acids. V was clipped by 6 bases and J by 3 bases, with 12 bases between them. CDR1 is SQVTM, CDR2 ANQGSEA, per germline.

The CDR3 DNA reads TGTGCCAGCTCACCGATACTAGCGGGGAACAATGAGCAGTTCTTC. Encoded protein: CASSPILAGNNEQFF. The genes are TRBV18 and TRBJ2-1; 10 bases map to TRBD2. Germline V gene sequence: CDR1 KGHSH, CDR2 LQKENI. The CDR3 covers 15 residues. The J segment lost 5 bases and the V segment lost 3 bases, leaving 4 bases of the junction unmatched.

The CDR3 DNA follows: TGTGCCAGCAGCGGGGGACAGTACAATGAGCAGTTCTTC. This sequence encodes CASSGGQYNEQFF. The rearrangement joins TRBV7-9 to TRBJ2-1, with 7 bases lining up with TRBD1. Germline V CDR1 and CDR2: SEHNR, FQNEAQ (reference sequence). The CDR3 sequence is 13 residues long. The junction had 2 bases not matched to a gene; V was cut back by 5 bases and J by 4 bases. The whole variable domain, filled in from reference TRBV7-9 and TRBJ2-1, reads DTGVSQNPRHKITKRGQNVTFRCDPISEHNRLYWYRQTLGQGPEFLTYFQNEAQLEKSRLLSDRFSAERPKGSFSTLEIQRTEQGDSAMYLCASSGGQYNEQFFGPGTRLTVL.

The CDR3 here is CASSLDWLARTDTQYF. The CDR3 coding sequence is TGTGCCAGCAGCTTAGATTGGCTAGCCCGCACAGATACGCAGTATTTT. This chain uses TRBV11-2 with TRBJ2-3, with D perhaps matching TRBD2 (5 bases). Germline CDR1 SGHAT, CDR2 FQNNGV. Trimming shortened V by 0 bases and J by 1 base, and 11 bases separated the two germline ends. The CDR3 loop spans 16 amino acids.

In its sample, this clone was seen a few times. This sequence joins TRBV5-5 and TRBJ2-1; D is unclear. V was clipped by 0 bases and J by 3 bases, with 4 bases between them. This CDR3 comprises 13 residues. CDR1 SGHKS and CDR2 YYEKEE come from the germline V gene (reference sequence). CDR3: CASSLGLYNEQFF. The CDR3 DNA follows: TGTGCCAGCAGCTTGGGTCTCTACAATGAGCAGTTCTTC.

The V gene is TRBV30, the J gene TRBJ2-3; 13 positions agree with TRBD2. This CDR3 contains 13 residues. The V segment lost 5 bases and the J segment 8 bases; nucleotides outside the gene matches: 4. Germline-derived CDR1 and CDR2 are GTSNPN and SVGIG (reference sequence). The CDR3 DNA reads TGTGCCTGGGGACTAGCGGGAGTAACTACGCAGTATTTT. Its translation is CAWGLAGVTTQYF.

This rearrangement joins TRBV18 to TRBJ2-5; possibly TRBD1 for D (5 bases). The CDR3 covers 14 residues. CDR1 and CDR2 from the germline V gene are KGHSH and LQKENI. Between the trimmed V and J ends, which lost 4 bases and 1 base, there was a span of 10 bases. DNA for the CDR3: TGTGCCAGCTCACATGACAGATTCCAAGAGACCCAGTACTTC. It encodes CASSHDRFQETQYF.

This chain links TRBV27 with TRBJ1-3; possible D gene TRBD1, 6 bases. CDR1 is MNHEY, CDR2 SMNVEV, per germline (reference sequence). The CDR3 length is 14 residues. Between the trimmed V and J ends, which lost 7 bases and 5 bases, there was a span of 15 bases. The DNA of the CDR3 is TGTGCCAGCAACGACAGGAGGCCTCGAAACACCATATATTTT. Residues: CASNDRRPRNTIYF.

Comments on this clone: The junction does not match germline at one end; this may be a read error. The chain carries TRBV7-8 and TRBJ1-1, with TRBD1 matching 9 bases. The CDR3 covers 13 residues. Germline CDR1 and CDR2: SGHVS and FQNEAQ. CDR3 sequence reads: CASSLDKGMDRGF. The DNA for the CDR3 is TGTGCCAGCAGCTTAGACAAGGGGATGGACAGGGGCTTT. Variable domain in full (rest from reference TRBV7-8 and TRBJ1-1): GAGVSQSPRYKVAKRGQDVALRCDPISGHVSLFWYQQALGQGPEFLTYFQNEAQLDKSGLPSDRFFAERPEGSVSTLKIQRTQQEDSAVYLCASSLDKGMDRGFGQGTRLTVV.